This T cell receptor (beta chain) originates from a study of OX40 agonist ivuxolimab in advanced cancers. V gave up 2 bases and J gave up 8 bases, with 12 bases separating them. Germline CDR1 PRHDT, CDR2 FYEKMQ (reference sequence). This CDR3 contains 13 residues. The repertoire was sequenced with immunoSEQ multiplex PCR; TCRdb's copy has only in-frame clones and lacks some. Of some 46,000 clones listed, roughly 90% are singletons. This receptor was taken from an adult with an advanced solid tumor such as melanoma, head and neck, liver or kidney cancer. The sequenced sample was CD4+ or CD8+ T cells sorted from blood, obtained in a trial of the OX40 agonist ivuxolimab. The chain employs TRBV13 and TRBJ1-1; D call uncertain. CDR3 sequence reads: CASSLNERVEAFF. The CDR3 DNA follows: TGTGCCAGCAGCTTAAATGAACGGGTCGAAGCTTTCTTT. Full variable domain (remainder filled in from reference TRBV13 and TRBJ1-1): AAGVIQSPRHLIKEKRETATLKCYPIPRHDTVYWYQQGPGQDPQFLISFYEKMQSDKGSIPDRFSAQQFSDYHSELNMSSLELGDSALYFCASSLNERVEAFFGQGTRLTVV.